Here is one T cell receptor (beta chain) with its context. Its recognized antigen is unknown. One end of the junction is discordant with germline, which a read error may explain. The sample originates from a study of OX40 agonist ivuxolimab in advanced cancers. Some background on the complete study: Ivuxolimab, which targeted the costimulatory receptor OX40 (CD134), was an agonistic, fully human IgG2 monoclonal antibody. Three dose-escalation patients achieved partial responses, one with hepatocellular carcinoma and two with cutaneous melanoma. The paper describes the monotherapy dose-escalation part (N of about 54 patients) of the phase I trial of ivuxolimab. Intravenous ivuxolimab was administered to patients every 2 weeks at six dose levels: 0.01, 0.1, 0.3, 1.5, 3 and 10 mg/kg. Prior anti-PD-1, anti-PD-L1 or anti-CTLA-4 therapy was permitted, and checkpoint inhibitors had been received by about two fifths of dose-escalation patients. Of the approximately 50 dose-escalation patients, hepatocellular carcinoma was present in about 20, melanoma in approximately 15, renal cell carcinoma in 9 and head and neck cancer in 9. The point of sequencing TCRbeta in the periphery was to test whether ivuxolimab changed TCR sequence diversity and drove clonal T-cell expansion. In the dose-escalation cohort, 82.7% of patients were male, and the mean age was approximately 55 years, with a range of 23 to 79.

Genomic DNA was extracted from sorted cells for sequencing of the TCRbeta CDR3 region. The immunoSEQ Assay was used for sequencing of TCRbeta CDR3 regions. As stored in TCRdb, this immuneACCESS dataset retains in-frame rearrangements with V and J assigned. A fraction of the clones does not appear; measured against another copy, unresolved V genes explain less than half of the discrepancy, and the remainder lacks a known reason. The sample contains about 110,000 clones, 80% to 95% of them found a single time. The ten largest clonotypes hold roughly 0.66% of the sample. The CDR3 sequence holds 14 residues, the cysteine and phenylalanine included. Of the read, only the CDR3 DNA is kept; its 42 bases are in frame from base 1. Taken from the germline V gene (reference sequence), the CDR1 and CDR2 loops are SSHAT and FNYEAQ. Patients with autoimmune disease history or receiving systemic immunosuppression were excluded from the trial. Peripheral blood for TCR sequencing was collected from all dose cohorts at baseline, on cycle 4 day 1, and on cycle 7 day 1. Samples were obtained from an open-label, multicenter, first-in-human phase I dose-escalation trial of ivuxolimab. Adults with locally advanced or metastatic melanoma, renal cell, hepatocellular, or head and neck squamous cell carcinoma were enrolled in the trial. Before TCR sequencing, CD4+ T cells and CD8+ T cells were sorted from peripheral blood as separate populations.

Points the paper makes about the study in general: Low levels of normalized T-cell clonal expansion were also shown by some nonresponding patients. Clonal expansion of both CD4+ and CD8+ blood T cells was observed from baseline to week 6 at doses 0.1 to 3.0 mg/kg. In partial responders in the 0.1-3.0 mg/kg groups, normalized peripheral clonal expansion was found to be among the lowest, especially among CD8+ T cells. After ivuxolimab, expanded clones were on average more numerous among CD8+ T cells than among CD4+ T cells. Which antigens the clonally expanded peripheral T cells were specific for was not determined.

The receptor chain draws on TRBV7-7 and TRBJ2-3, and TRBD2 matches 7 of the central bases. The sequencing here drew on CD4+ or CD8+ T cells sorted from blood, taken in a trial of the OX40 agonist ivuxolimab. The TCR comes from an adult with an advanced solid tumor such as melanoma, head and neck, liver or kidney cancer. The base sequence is TGTGCTAGCAGCTCGGCGGGGGGCACAGATACGCAGTATTTT. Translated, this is CASSSAGGTDTQYF.